Listed below are T cell receptor beta chains from one sample, sequenced in a study of T-cell reconstitution after alpha-beta-depleted transplantation in children. TCRdb re-analysed the PCR reads in MiXCR, keeping a single row per CDR3 protein. Of about 590,000 distinct CDR3 sequences in the sample, roughly 13% were seen once. The specimen comprised PBMCs, mostly from graft donor cells, sampled 360 days after TCRalphabeta/CD19-depleted stem cell transplant. These receptors were collected from a male patient between 10 and 17 years old who had a stem cell transplant for acute myeloid leukemia, so the T cells may come from the graft donor. Both conserved end residues are part of each CDR3. A D gene is named only where the DNA matches it firmly. Part of the rows lack a size; the others show once, few, many or a class for expanded clones.

>TRBV20-1|TRBJ2-1|-|many
TGCAGTGCTAGAGACAGGGGAGCCTACAATGAGCAGTTCTTC
CSARDRGAYNEQFF
>TRBV28|TRBJ2-2|-|many
TGTGCCAGCACCCTACAGGGGAGGGCGAACACCGGGGAGCTGTTTTTT
CASTLQGRANTGELFF
>TRBV5-5|TRBJ2-7|-|few
TGTGCCAGCAGCTTGGCGATCAATAACGCCTACGAGCAGTACTTC
CASSLAINNAYEQYF
>TRBV27|TRBJ2-2|-|many
TGTGCCAGCAGTTTTCTCACCGGGGAGCTGTTTTTT
CASSFLTGELFF
>TRBV18|TRBJ2-1|-|many
TGTGCCAGCTCACCTCCAACTAGCACTGAGCAGTTCTTC
CASSPPTSTEQFF
>TRBV7-3|TRBJ2-2|TRBD2|-
TGTGCCAGCAGCTTACCAGCGGGAGCCTCCAGAGGCGGGGAGCTGTTTTTT
CASSLPAGASRGGELFF
>TRBV7-9|TRBJ2-2|-|-
TGTGCCAGCAGCTTACCTCTCGGGAGCGATGGCACCGGGGAGCTGTTTTTT
CASSLPLGSDGTGELFF
>TRBV11-2|TRBJ2-5|-|-
TGTGCCAGCAGCTTAGGGGAGAGGACCTCAGAGACCCAGTACTTC
CASSLGERTSETQYF
>TRBV12-3/TRBV12-4|TRBJ2-1|TRBD2|-
TGTGCCAGCAGTGGAAGGGCTAGCGGCAATGAGCAGTTCTTC
CASSGRASGNEQFF
>TRBV27|TRBJ1-1|-|few
TGTGCCAGCAGTTTATCCTTTCCAACTCTCATGAACACTGAAGCTTTCTTT
CASSLSFPTLMNTEAFF
>TRBV9|TRBJ2-1|TRBD2|-
TGTGCCAGCAGCGTGAGACTAGCGGGATCGAGGAATGAGCAGTTCTTC
CASSVRLAGSRNEQFF
>TRBV4-2|TRBJ2-7|-|once
TGTGCCAGCAGCCACTATCCGACAGGAACGGGCGAGCAGTACTTC
CASSHYPTGTGEQYF
>TRBV29-1|TRBJ2-7|TRBD1|-
TGCAGCGCTGGACAGGGGATATCCTACGAGCAGTACTTC
CSAGQGISYEQYF
>TRBV19|TRBJ1-5|-|-
TGTGCCAGTAGTATGGGGACGGGTCAGCCCCAGCATTTT
CASSMGTGQPQHF
>TRBV20-1|TRBJ2-1|-|-
TGCAGTGCCACTAGGGCCGATTATTACAATGAGCAGTTCTTC
CSATRADYYNEQFF
>TRBV28|TRBJ2-2|TRBD2|-
TGTGCCAGCAGCCGAGCGGGAGAAGTTACCGGGGAGCTGTTTTTT
CASSRAGEVTGELFF
>TRBV11-1|TRBJ1-5|-|few
TGTGCCAGCAGCTTAGGTGGCGGGGGCCCATTAGGGAATCAGCCCCAGCATTTT
CASSLGGGGPLGNQPQHF
>TRBV10-3|TRBJ1-1|-|-
TGTGCCATCAGTGATATCGGGAACACTGAAGCTTTCTTT
CAISDIGNTEAFF
>TRBV29-1|TRBJ1-1|-|-
TGCAGCGGTCGGACTCGTTTTGAAGCTTTCTTT
CSGRTRFEAFF
>TRBV20-1|TRBJ2-3|-|few
TGCAGTGCGAGCTCGGAGAGAGCTACGCAGTATTTT
CSASSERATQYF
>TRBV28|TRBJ2-7|-|few
TGTGCCAGCACCCGAGGGGGGATACGGGAGCAGTACTTC
CASTRGGIREQYF
>TRBV5-1|TRBJ2-3|TRBD2|many
TGCGCCAGCAGCTTGGTGGGGACTAGCGCGTCAGATACGCAGTATTTT
CASSLVGTSASDTQYF
>TRBV7-9|TRBJ2-5|-|few
TGTGCCAGCAGCTTACTTGCTAGCTCCCTAATGGAGACCCAGTACTTC
CASSLLASSLMETQYF
>TRBV4-3|TRBJ2-5|TRBD2|-
TGCGCCAGCAGCCTAGCGGGAGTGCCAGAGACCCAGTACTTC
CASSLAGVPETQYF
>TRBV7-3|TRBJ2-3|-|many
TGTGCCAGCAGCCCATCCCGCGGGGCTAGCACAGATACGCAGTATTTT
CASSPSRGASTDTQYF
>TRBV20-1|TRBJ2-5|-|few
TGCAGTGCTAGAGCGGGAAGGAGTCAAGAGACCCAGTACTTC
CSARAGRSQETQYF
>TRBV19|TRBJ2-7|-|few
TGTGCCAGTAGTATAGAACCAGGGACCTACGAGCAGTACTTC
CASSIEPGTYEQYF
>TRBV28|TRBJ2-4|TRBD2|few
TGTGCCAGCAGTTTTAGGAGGTCGTCTAGCGGGATATTGGCCAAAAACATTCAGTACTTC
CASSFRRSSSGILAKNIQYF
>TRBV24-1|TRBJ2-2|-|many
TGTGCCACCAGCAGACGGCCCGGGGAGCTGTTTTTT
CATSRRPGELFF
>TRBV29-1|TRBJ2-7|TRBD2|many
TGCAGCGTAAGGGGCGGGAGAGAGTCCTACGAGCAGTACTTC
CSVRGGRESYEQYF
>TRBV5-8|TRBJ2-1|TRBD2|few
TGTGCCAGCAGCTTGGCCACTAGCGGGAGACATGAGCAGTTCTTC
CASSLATSGRHEQFF
>TRBV7-8|TRBJ2-1|-|few
TGTGCCAGCAGCTCGAAACGACTGCCGGCCCACGATGAGCAGTTCTTC
CASSSKRLPAHDEQFF
>TRBV5-5|TRBJ2-7|-|few
TGTGCCAGCAGCTTGCCAGTCCTTCTTATCGGGGACGAGCAGTACTTC
CASSLPVLLIGDEQYF
>TRBV20-1|TRBJ2-3|TRBD2|-
TGCAGTGCTAATGCGGGAGGTACAGATACGCAGTATTTT
CSANAGGTDTQYF
>TRBV24-1|TRBJ1-1|-|few
TGTGCCACCAGTGCGGGCCCCTACACTGAAGCTTTCTTT
CATSAGPYTEAFF
>TRBV29-1|TRBJ2-2|-|few
TGCAGCGTTGAGGACGGATCGAACACCGGGGAGCTGTTTTTT
CSVEDGSNTGELFF
>TRBV7-3|TRBJ2-3|-|-
TGTGCCAGCAGCTCGGGACCAGGGACAGATACGCAGTATTTT
CASSSGPGTDTQYF
>TRBV24-1|TRBJ2-1|-|many
TGTGCCACCAGTGATTTTGTGGCTCAAAAGTACAATGAGCAGTTCTTC
CATSDFVAQKYNEQFF
>TRBV7-9|TRBJ1-2|-|once
TGTGCCAGCAGCTTAGGGGGACTACTAAAGGGCTACACCTTC
CASSLGGLLKGYTF
>TRBV30|TRBJ2-7|TRBD2|-
TGTGCCTGGAAGGCGGTGGCTAGCGGGAGGAACTATTTCGAGCAGTACTTC
CAWKAVASGRNYFEQYF
>TRBV4-3|TRBJ2-3|-|-
TGCGCCAGCAGCCCCCGAGGACCAGCTAGCACAGATACGCAGTATTTT
CASSPRGPASTDTQYF
>TRBV24-1|TRBJ2-1|TRBD2|many
TGTGCCACCAGTGATACCAGGACCGGGGGGTATGAGCAGTTCTTC
CATSDTRTGGYEQFF
>TRBV20-1|TRBJ1-4|-|few
TGCAGTGCTAGGGCAGGCCATATTGCAACTAATGAAAAACTGTTTTTT
CSARAGHIATNEKLFF
>TRBV10-3|TRBJ2-3|-|-
TGTGCCATCAGTGTAGAGACTACCCTGGATACGCAGTATTTT
CAISVETTLDTQYF
>TRBV20-1|TRBJ2-5|-|few
TGCAGTGCTAGAGAGACTAGACGAGGGGAGACCCAGTACTTC
CSARETRRGETQYF
>TRBV20-1|TRBJ2-3|TRBD2|-
TGCAGTGATATAGCGGGAGGGCCTGGAACGCAGTATTTT
CSDIAGGPGTQYF
>TRBV6-2/TRBV6-3|TRBJ2-7|-|few
TGTGCCAGCACCACCGCCGGGACATTCTACGAGCAGTACTTC
CASTTAGTFYEQYF
>TRBV5-6|TRBJ2-7|-|-
TGTGCCAGCAGCTTGGCCGCGTGGTCCTACGAGCAGTACTTC
CASSLAAWSYEQYF
>TRBV6-2/TRBV6-3|TRBJ2-7|TRBD2|many
TGTGCCAGCAGTTACGACGAGACAGCAGGACTAGCGGGAAGCATCTACGAGCAGTACTTC
CASSYDETAGLAGSIYEQYF